This TCR beta chain derives from a study of shared clonotypes between healthy human individuals. About this clone: Antigen specificity is unknown.

Whole-study findings and limits: Estimated clonotype richness was generally higher in naive than memory subsets. Genetic and exposure-history diversity was limited by the few donors.

Clones were sequenced by immunoSEQ multiplex PCR, and TCRdb holds only the in-frame ones, with some missing. Among about 1,500,000 clones, more than 95% were seen once, and the ten largest hold approximately 1.1%. The CDR3 consists of 20 residues. The sequenced material came from naive CD4+ T cells sorted from blood. Subset denoted: CD45RA+ positively selected. The rearrangement joins TRBV12-1 to TRBJ2-7; TRBD2 is the table's D call and was not checked against the DNA. TRBV12-1 is recorded as a pseudogene. The sequence was obtained from a man aged 25-45 years in good health. CDR3 in amino acids: CASSFDSPPHTLREGNEQYF. CDR3 nucleotides: TGTGCCAGCAGCTTTGATAGCCCCCCCCATACCCTGCGGGAGGGTAACGAGCAGTACTTC.